Below are 23 T cell receptor beta chains sequenced from a single sample in a study of T cell repertoires in aging, cancer and after chemotherapy. Amplification of TCR beta used genomic DNA extracted from peripheral blood. Rearranged V-D-J TRB sequences were amplified with a mixed TRB-A/B primer pool. TCRdb passed the multiplex PCR reads through MiXCR, listing each CDR3 protein once. The data hold a few hundred distinct CDR3 sequences, with about 25% observed a single time. Sequenced input: blood. These receptors all stem from a human donor with a blood cancer.

In its sample, this clonotype ranks as large. The chain couples TRBV7-2 to TRBJ2-1, with D possibly TRBD1 on 5 matching bases. The germline V gene has CDR1 SGHTA and CDR2 FQGNSA. CDR3 size: 14 residues. V shed 1 base and J shed 9 bases, with 13 bases lying between them. The CDR3 bases are TGTGCCAGCAGCTTAGTCTCAACAGGAACTGAGCAGTTCTTC. Translated: CASSLVSTGTEQFF.

The chain uses TRBV6-5 and TRBJ2-3; D is ambiguous. Germline CDR1 reads MNHEY; CDR2 reads SVGAGI. This CDR3 spans 12 amino acids. The V gene lost 9 bases and the J gene lost 1 base, with 8 bases spanning the gap. CDR3 residues: CASQRGTDTQYF. CDR3 DNA sequence: TGTGCCAGTCAACGGGGCACAGATACGCAGTATTTT.

Sample share makes this clonotype medium-sized (0.01 to 0.1%). V is TRBV6-6 and J is TRBJ2-3; TRBD2 agrees at 7 bases. Per germline, CDR1 MNHNY and CDR2 SVGAGI (reference sequence). The CDR3 loop spans 15 amino acids. The trim removed 7 bases at V and 0 bases at J, leaving 7 bases unmatched. The chain's CDR3 is CASNRLASSTDTQYF. CDR3 DNA: TGTGCCAGCAACAGACTAGCCTCTAGCACAGATACGCAGTATTTT.

By share, this clonotype ranks as medium-sized. The genes are TRBV20-1 and TRBJ2-7, with 10 bases fitting TRBD1. With V trimmed by 2 bases and J by 3 bases, 4 bases remained unmatched. Germline CDR1 is DFQATT and CDR2 is SNEGSKA (reference sequence). This CDR3 comprises 14 residues. For the CDR3, the DNA is TGCAGTGCTAGACCGGGACAGGGGATCTACGAGCAGTACTTC. Its protein is CSARPGQGIYEQYF.

This clonotype is medium-sized. V gene TRBV5-4 combines with J gene TRBJ2-1; TRBD2 matches at 7 bases. Germline-derived CDR1 and CDR2 are SGHNT and YYREEE (reference sequence). The CDR3 has 15 amino acids. J lost 0 bases, V lost 6 bases, and 6 bases had no gene match. The CDR3 here is CASNPPGGSYNEQFF. The CDR3 DNA follows: TGTGCCAGCAACCCCCCGGGGGGCTCCTACAATGAGCAGTTCTTC.

This clonotype qualifies as medium-sized. The chain recombines TRBV20-1 with TRBJ1-2, with D hard to call. There are 13 residues in the CDR3. The V gene's germline CDR1 is DFQATT and CDR2 SNEGSKA (reference sequence). V was shortened by 3 bases and J by 0 bases, with 8 bases between the two germline ends. In nucleotides, the CDR3 is TGCAGTGCTAGTATCGGCACTAACTATGGCTACACCTTC. The encoded protein is CSASIGTNYGYTF.

This clonotype is labeled medium-sized. This chain connects TRBV6-6 to TRBJ1-6; a weak D match, TRBD1 (6 bases). Trimming cost V 4 bases and J 2 bases, with 18 bases left between them. Germline V gene sequence: CDR1 MNHNY, CDR2 SVGAGI (reference sequence). The CDR3 runs 18 residues. CDR3 in DNA: TGTGCCAGCAGTTGCCCCGACAGGCCGTTCCCCTATAATTCACCCCTCCACTTT. The encoded protein is CASSCPDRPFPYNSPLHF.

This clonotype is termed medium-sized. V is TRBV4-2 and J is TRBJ2-7, with D possibly being TRBD1 or TRBD2 (5 bases each). Germline V gives CDR1 LGHNA, CDR2 YNFKEQ. The CDR3 spans 13 residues. V lost 4 bases, J lost 6 bases, and 13 bases lay in between. DNA of the CDR3: TGTGCCAGCAGCCTGACTGGGGGTGGCGAGCAGTACTTC. Translated, it gives CASSLTGGGEQYF.

The chain joins TRBV2 to TRBJ1-5; D unclear. Trimming left V 8 bases short and J 7 bases short, with 3 bases between. This CDR3 contains 9 residues. The germline gives CDR1 SNHLY, CDR2 FYNNEI. CDR3 in DNA: TGTGCCAGCGGGCAGCCCCAGCATTTT. It translates to CASGQPQHF.

Of note for this clonotype: One end of the junction is discordant with germline, which a read error may explain. The rearrangement links TRBV10-3 to TRBJ1-5, with 7 bases that match TRBD1. This CDR3 has 14 amino acids. Germline V CDR1 and CDR2: ENHRY, SYGVKD. In nucleotides, the CDR3 is TGTGCCATCGGCACAGGGGATAGCCATCAGCCCCAGCATTTT. It yields the protein CAIGTGDSHQPQHF.

This clonotype was counted only a few times. The V and J genes are TRBV9 and TRBJ2-2, with D perhaps assigned TRBD1 or TRBD2 (6 bases each). The V end lost 0 bases, the J end lost 7 bases, and 13 bases lay between the germline ends. Germline CDR1 and CDR2: SGDLS and YYNGEE. The CDR3 is 15 amino acids. In nucleotides, the CDR3 is TGTGCCAGCAGCGTAGCTGGGGGGCTGGTCGGGGAGCTGTTTTTT. Translation gives CASSVAGGLVGELFF.

By sample fraction, this clonotype is medium-sized. The rearrangement joins TRBV21-1 to TRBJ1-2. TRBV21-1 is annotated as a pseudogene. This CDR3 spans 14 amino acids. CDR3 in amino acids: CASSKEGANYGYTF. The CDR3 DNA follows: TGTGCCAGCAGCAAAGAGGGAGCTAACTATGGCTACACCTTC.

This clonotype is termed medium-sized. This sequence joins TRBV20-1 and TRBJ2-1, with TRBD2 as a possible D gene (6 bases). Between the trimmed V and J ends, which lost 2 bases and 5 bases, there was a span of 13 bases. The CDR3 runs 14 residues. Germline V gives CDR1 DFQATT, CDR2 SNEGSKA (reference sequence). In DNA, the CDR3 is TGCAGTGCTAGACTAGCGCGGGGCAACAATGAGCAGTTCTTC. It yields the protein CSARLARGNNEQFF.

V usage is TRBV3-2 and J usage is TRBJ2-3. TRBV3-2 is a pseudogene segment. The CDR3 spans 16 residues. As DNA, the CDR3 is TGTGCCAGCAGCCAAGAAAGGGTATACAAGGCAGATACGCAGTATTTT. Protein: CASSQERVYKADTQYF.

The table lists this clonotype with a count of one. V is TRBV27 and J is TRBJ2-1, with D hard to call. Between the trimmed V and J ends, which lost 0 bases and 4 bases, there was a span of 4 bases. The CDR3 is 13 amino acids. Germline values: CDR1 MNHEY, CDR2 SMNVEV (reference sequence). DNA for the CDR3: TGTGCCAGCAGTTTATCCTATTACAATGAGCAGTTCTTC. Translating gives CASSLSYYNEQFF.

This clonotype is labeled large (0.1 to 1%). The rearrangement joins TRBV7-9 to TRBJ2-2; no clear D gene. V lost 7 bases, J lost 2 bases, and 11 bases lay in between. The CDR3 contains 14 residues. Per germline, CDR1 SEHNR and CDR2 FQNEAQ (reference sequence). The DNA for the CDR3 is TGTGCCAGCACCACAAACCCAAACACCGGGGAGCTGTTTTTT. This gives the protein CASTTNPNTGELFF.

This clonotype is deemed large (0.1 to 1%). The gene calls are TRBV18 and TRBJ2-1, with TRBD1 matching over 7 bases. V lost 3 bases, J lost 6 bases, and 5 bases stayed unmatched. CDR1 and CDR2 from the germline V gene are KGHSH and LQKENI. The CDR3 runs 14 residues. The chain's CDR3 is CASSPGQRGNEQFF. CDR3 bases: TGTGCCAGCTCACCGGGACAGAGGGGCAATGAGCAGTTCTTC.

This clonotype qualifies as medium-sized. An end of the junction does not agree with germline; a read error may underlie this. The chain employs TRBV7-7 and TRBJ2-3, with 7 bases matching TRBD2. The CDR3 loop spans 15 amino acids. The germline V gene has CDR1 SSHAT and CDR2 FNYEAQ (reference sequence). The DNA for the CDR3 is TGTGCTAGCAGCTTCGGGGAGGGAGGCACAGATACGCAGTATTTT. This sequence encodes CASSFGEGGTDTQYF.

J is TRBJ2-1 and V is TRBV29-1; TRBD2 agrees at 10 bases. This CDR3 spans 14 amino acids. Unmatched junction bases numbered 7, after V lost 4 bases and J lost 7 bases. Per germline, CDR1 SQVTM and CDR2 ANQGSEA. The CDR3 is CSVASGRARNEQFF. The DNA of the CDR3 is TGCAGCGTTGCGAGCGGGAGGGCCCGGAATGAGCAGTTCTTC.

Relative to its sample, this clonotype is large. This chain uses TRBV27 with TRBJ2-7; 7 nucleotides line up with TRBD1. This CDR3 has 12 amino acids. Germline V gene sequence: CDR1 MNHEY, CDR2 SMNVEV (reference sequence). The trim removed 10 bases at V and 2 bases at J, leaving 5 bases unmatched. The CDR3 here is CATRTGAYEQYF. CDR3 in DNA: TGTGCCACGAGGACAGGTGCCTACGAGCAGTACTTC.

This clonotype is medium-sized within its sample. This chain connects TRBV12-3 or TRBV12-4 to TRBJ2-7, with 7 bases lining up with TRBD1. V lost 3 bases and J lost 4; bases outside the gene matches: 3. The CDR3 runs to 13 residues. The CDR3 DNA is TGTGCCAGCAGTTTGACAGGGTGGTACGAGCAGTACTTC. Translating gives CASSLTGWYEQYF.

The chain carries TRBV4-2 and TRBJ1-2; 8 positions match TRBD1. This CDR3 region has 15 residues. Trimming cost V 1 base and J 8 bases; bases outside gene matches: 9. Germline CDR1 is LGHNA and CDR2 is YNFKEQ. The CDR3 spells CASSQVGGAGGGYTF. The CDR3 DNA sequence: TGTGCCAGCAGCCAAGTGGGGGGGGCAGGGGGCGGCTACACCTTC.

This clonotype was observed a few times. This chain uses TRBV28 with TRBJ1-1; 7 positions agree with TRBD1. After removal of 6 bases from V and 0 bases from J, the junction contained 4 bases not matched to a gene. CDR1 MDHEN and CDR2 SYDVKM come from the germline V gene. The length of the CDR3 is 14 residues. CDR3 protein: CASRAGGLNTEAFF. In nucleotides, the CDR3 is TGTGCCAGCAGGGCAGGGGGATTGAACACTGAAGCTTTCTTT.